The rows below give T cell receptor beta chains drawn from one sample of a study of cytomegalovirus exposure and HLA in healthy donors. Assay: immunoSEQ multiplex PCR; the TCRdb copy retains only in-frame clones and omits some. The sample includes over 200,000 clones, 82% of them seen just once. Source material: PBMCs. These receptors all stem from a man aged 40-55 years in good health and CMV-seropositive. CDR3s include the opening cysteine and the closing phenylalanine or tryptophan. A D gene is named only where the DNA matches it firmly. Where a row states a size, it is once, few, many or the class of an expanded clone; other rows omit it.

d_gene	v_gene	j_gene	abundance	CDR3nt	CDR3aa
-	TRBV4-1	TRBJ1-1	few	TGCGCCAGCAGCCGGGAGATGAACACTGAAGCTTTCTTT	CASSREMNTEAFF
TRBD1	TRBV10-3	TRBJ2-1	-	TGTGCCAACTCCGGGACAGGGAACAATGAGCAGTTCTTC	CANSGTGNNEQFF
-	TRBV7-7	TRBJ2-5	-	TGTGCTAGCAGCTTAGCGAGGAGCCAAGAGACCCAGTACTTC	CASSLARSQETQYF
TRBD2	TRBV11-3	TRBJ2-1	-	TGTGCCAGCAGCCTCGTTAGCGGGAGAGGCGACAATGAGCAGTTCTTC	CASSLVSGRGDNEQFF
-	TRBV27	TRBJ2-2	-	TGTGCCAGCAGTCTCCGGGGCGGGGAGCTGTTTTTT	CASSLRGGELFF
-	TRBV7-3	TRBJ1-1	-	TGTGCCAGCAGCTTGAGGGTCGGTGCTGAAGCTTTCTTT	CASSLRVGAEAFF
TRBD1	TRBV5-1	TRBJ1-1	-	TGCGCCAGCAGCACCGACAGGGACACTGAAGCTTTCTTT	CASSTDRDTEAFF
TRBD1	TRBV7-2	TRBJ1-2	-	TGTGCCAGCAGCTTGAGACAGGGGGCGGGAGACTATGGCTACACCTTC	CASSLRQGAGDYGYTF
-	TRBV27	TRBJ2-1	-	TGTGCCAGCAGTTTCCGGGCGGGAAACTACAATGAGCAGTTCTTC	CASSFRAGNYNEQFF
-	TRBV7-9	TRBJ2-2	-	TGTGCCAGCAGCTTAGTGGGCGGGCTCAACACCGGGGAGCTGTTTTTT	CASSLVGGLNTGELFF
-	TRBV6-5	TRBJ1-2	few	TGTGCCAGCAGTTCGACCAGGACAGACCTCAACTATGGCTACACCTTC	CASSSTRTDLNYGYTF
TRBD1	TRBV9	TRBJ2-1	-	TGTGCCAGCAGCACCAGACAGGGCAACAATGAGCAGTTCTTC	CASSTRQGNNEQFF
TRBD2	TRBV5-8	TRBJ2-1	-	TGTGCCAGCAGCCTAGCGGGAAGGACCTACAATGAGCAGTTCTTC	CASSLAGRTYNEQFF
-	TRBV4-2	TRBJ2-1	-	TGTGCCAGCAGCCAAGATTCCCGGGGTACGGATGAGCAGTTCTTC	CASSQDSRGTDEQFF
-	TRBV18	TRBJ2-1	-	TGTGCCAGCTCACCATCGGTCTACCGAGGGAGCTCCTACAATGAGCAGTTCTTC	CASSPSVYRGSSYNEQFF
-	TRBV11-1	TRBJ1-2	-	TGTGCCAGCAGCTTTAATGACGGGGCTAACTATGGCTACACCTTC	CASSFNDGANYGYTF
TRBD1	TRBV20-1	TRBJ2-3	-	TGCAGTGCTTCCGGGACAGAGACGTATTTT	CSASGTETYF
-	TRBV9	TRBJ1-4	-	TGTGCCAGCAGCGTAGGGTTTCGACAGACTGATGAAAAACTGTTTTTT	CASSVGFRQTDEKLFF
-	TRBV18	TRBJ1-2	-	TGTGCCAGCTCCTCATCAGGGCCCGGCTACACCTTC	CASSSSGPGYTF
-	TRBV2	TRBJ2-3	-	TGTGCCAGCTCCCCCCCGGGACACGAGATCACAGATACGCAGTATTTT	CASSPPGHEITDTQYF
TRBD1	TRBV27	TRBJ1-5	-	TGTGCCAGCAGTTCTTCCGGGACAGGGGTACGACAGCCCCAGCATTTT	CASSSSGTGVRQPQHF
TRBD2	TRBV7-7	TRBJ2-5	-	TGTGCTAGCAGCTTATTGACTAGCGGAGCCCAAGAGACCCAGTACTTC	CASSLLTSGAQETQYF
-	TRBV7-3	TRBJ2-6	-	TGTGCCAGCAGCTTAATAGGGAGAGTTTCTGGGGCCAACGTCCTGACTTTC	CASSLIGRVSGANVLTF
-	TRBV7-3	TRBJ1-1	-	TGTGCCAGCACCCCCGGAGGGGAGACTGAAGCTTTCTTT	CASTPGGETEAFF
TRBD2	TRBV15	TRBJ2-3	once	TGTGCCACCAGCAGAGGGGAAGTAGGTAGCGGGAGCCTTGATACGCAGTATTTT	CATSRGEVGSGSLDTQYF
-	TRBV9	TRBJ2-1	-	TGTGCCAGCAGCACCACAGGGTACAATGAGCAGTTCTTC	CASSTTGYNEQFF
-	TRBV9	TRBJ1-2	-	TGTGCCAGCAGTGCGGGTCTAACTGGCTACACCTTC	CASSAGLTGYTF
TRBD1	TRBV19	TRBJ1-1	-	TGTGCCAGTGGGGCAGGGGGGAACACTGAAGCTTTCTTT	CASGAGGNTEAFF
-	TRBV6-5	TRBJ1-2	-	TGTGCCAGCAGGGGGCTTTATGGCTACACCTTC	CASRGLYGYTF
-	TRBV7-2	TRBJ1-5	-	TGTGCCAGCAGCTCGGGATCATATCAGCCCCAGCATTTT	CASSSGSYQPQHF
TRBD1	TRBV5-1	TRBJ1-1	-	TGCGCCAGCAGCTTGATTGCCAGGGGGTTGGCTGAAGCTTTCTTT	CASSLIARGLAEAFF
-	TRBV18	TRBJ1-1	-	TGTGCCAGCTCGGGGGCGCAGAAGAACACTGAAGCTTTCTTT	CASSGAQKNTEAFF
-	TRBV2	TRBJ2-1	few	TGTGCCAGCAGTGAGAGAGCAACCCCCTACAATGAGCAGTTCTTC	CASSERATPYNEQFF
-	TRBV4-2	TRBJ1-1	-	TGTGCCAGCAGCTATAGTGGGAACACTGAAGCTTTCTTT	CASSYSGNTEAFF
TRBD1	TRBV6-5	TRBJ1-2	once	TGTGCCAGCACCCCGGGACAGGTTAATGGCTACACCTTC	CASTPGQVNGYTF
TRBD1	TRBV28	TRBJ1-2	few	TGTGCCAGCAGTCTCCAGACCGGGACAGGCTTCAACTATGGCTACACCTTC	CASSLQTGTGFNYGYTF
TRBD1	TRBV30	TRBJ2-3	-	TGTGCCTGGAGTGCGGACAGGGAACCGGCAGATACGCAGTATTTT	CAWSADREPADTQYF
TRBD1	TRBV27	TRBJ1-2	-	TGTGCCAGCGGCTACAGGGGATCTAACTATGGCTACACCTTC	CASGYRGSNYGYTF
TRBD2	TRBV7-3	TRBJ2-5	-	TGTGCCAGCAGCTTACTAGCGGGCAACCAAGAGACCCAGTACTTC	CASSLLAGNQETQYF
-	TRBV5-6	TRBJ2-1	-	TGTGCCAGCAGCTCCTATAACAATGAGCAGTTCTTC	CASSSYNNEQFF
-	TRBV15	TRBJ2-7	-	TGTGCCACCAGCAGAGATCGGGGTAGCGGAGGTGGCGAGCAGTACTTC	CATSRDRGSGGGEQYF
-	TRBV29-1	TRBJ1-1	-	TGCAGCGTTGTGGGGGGGCGGACTGAAGCTTTCTTT	CSVVGGRTEAFF
TRBD1	TRBV5-5	TRBJ1-1	-	TGTGCCAGCAGAGCTGATACAGGGGGCGGATATACTGAAGCTTTCTTT	CASRADTGGGYTEAFF
TRBD2	TRBV5-4	TRBJ2-1	-	TGTGCCAGCAGCTTGGATTTACTAGCGGGAGGTAATGAGCAGTTCTTC	CASSLDLLAGGNEQFF
-	TRBV7-9	TRBJ2-1	-	TGTGCCAGCAGCAAACAGGACTACAATGAGCAGTTCTTC	CASSKQDYNEQFF
-	TRBV9	TRBJ1-1	-	TGTGCCAGCAGCGTAGGACAGAGTTACACTGAAGCTTTCTTT	CASSVGQSYTEAFF
-	TRBV2	TRBJ2-5	-	TGTGCCAGCAGTCCCCAGGGAAAAGAGACCCAGTACTTC	CASSPQGKETQYF
-	TRBV2	TRBJ2-3	few	TGTGCCAGCACCGGACTTCTGGGAGGCGCAGATACGCAGTATTTT	CASTGLLGGADTQYF
-	TRBV19	TRBJ1-5	few	TGTGCCAGTAGTATCCGGGACACCAATCAGCCCCAGCATTTT	CASSIRDTNQPQHF
TRBD1	TRBV6-5	TRBJ1-2	-	TGTGCCAGCAGTCAACGCAGACAGGGGAACTATGGCTACACCTTC	CASSQRRQGNYGYTF